A single sample is the source of the 22 T cell receptor beta chains below, sequenced in a study of blood T cell repertoires in COVID-19. Method: immunoSEQ multiplex PCR; TCRdb's copy keeps in-frame clones and lacks some. The sample holds 200,000 to 300,000 clones, around 89% seen once. Sequenced input: peripheral blood. These receptors were collected from a man in his fifties or sixties who had recovered from COVID-19.

A single count supports this clone. The chain combines TRBV13 with TRBJ1-5; D may be TRBD1 (6 bases). V lost 0 bases and J 7 bases, leaving 10 bases between the germline ends. In germline, CDR1 is PRHDT, CDR2 FYEKMQ (reference sequence). The CDR3 has 14 residues. The CDR3 coding sequence is TGTGCCAGCAGCTTAGGCTTAGGGGGACAGCCCCAGCATTTT. This codes for CASSLGLGGQPQHF.

The chain uses TRBV27 and TRBJ1-2, with TRBD1 matching 11 bases. V shed 5 bases and J 3 bases; nucleotides not matched to a gene: 5. The CDR3 runs 15 residues. Germline-derived CDR1 and CDR2 are MNHEY and SMNVEV (reference sequence). The chain's CDR3 is CASSKDRGRDYGYTF. DNA for the CDR3: TGTGCCAGCAGTAAGGACAGGGGGCGCGACTATGGCTACACCTTC.

This chain joins TRBV6-5 and TRBJ2-7; the match to TRBD1 covers 9 bases. V gave up 2 bases and J gave up 6 bases; unmatched junction bases: 8. CDR3 length equals 15 residues. Germline CDR1 MNHEY, CDR2 SVGAGI. The DNA of the CDR3 is TGTGCCAGCAGTTACGGGACAGGGTTAGTTAGCGAGCAGTACTTC. Its protein is CASSYGTGLVSEQYF.

In regard to this clone: Because the CDR3's place on the DNA is in doubt, the DNA is left out and the CDR3 is given as listed by TCRdb. This rearrangement joins TRBV7-9 to TRBJ1-2; the table names TRBD1, a call not compared with the DNA. The CDR3 adds up to 14 amino acids, both ends counted. The germline V gene has CDR1 SEHNR and CDR2 FQNEAQ (reference sequence). CDR3 sequence reads: CASSVGQGATTWTF.

The gene calls are TRBV5-1 and TRBJ2-1, with D unclear. V was trimmed by 0 bases and J by 4 bases, leaving 11 bases between them. The CDR3 sequence is 15 residues long. Looked up from germline, CDR1 is SGHRS and CDR2 is YFSETQ. The CDR3 DNA is TGCGCCAGCAGCTTGGAACAGAGAAATTACAATGAGCAGTTCTTC. Encoded protein: CASSLEQRNYNEQFF.

V is TRBV6-2 or TRBV6-3 and J is TRBJ1-1; D is unclear. This CDR3 is built from 18 residues. Trimming took 0 bases from V and 4 from J, leaving 21 bases between them. CDR1 is MNHEY, CDR2 SVGEGT, per germline. The CDR3 region is CASSYSLEEPLPPTEAFF. The CDR3 bases are TGTGCCAGCAGTTACTCTTTGGAGGAGCCCCTTCCACCCACTGAAGCTTTCTTT.

CDR3 nucleotide sequence: TGTGCCAGCAGTGAATCGGGGCTAGCGGGGAATACGCAGTATTTT. Encoded protein: CASSESGLAGNTQYF. The V call is TRBV2, the J call TRBJ2-3, with 9 bases that match TRBD2. The V and J ends lost 2 bases and 7 bases, in that order; junction bases with no gene match: 7. CDR1 is SNHLY, CDR2 FYNNEI, per germline. This CDR3 region has 15 residues.

This chain connects TRBV5-5 to TRBJ2-1, with 7 bases matching TRBD2. In germline, CDR1 is SGHKS, CDR2 YYEKEE (reference sequence). CDR3 length: 13 residues. V was clipped by 4 bases and J by 5 bases; unmatched bases: 3. CDR3 bases: TGTGCCAGCAGCCGCGGGACTAACAATGAGCAGTTCTTC. Translation: CASSRGTNNEQFF.

J is TRBJ1-1 and V is TRBV5-4; 9 bases line up with TRBD1. The CDR3 totals 13 residues. Germline lookup yields CDR1 SGHNT and CDR2 YYREEE (reference sequence). V lost 0 bases to trimming and J lost 11 bases; unmatched junction nucleotides: 5. In DNA, the CDR3 is TGTGCCAGCAGCTTGGCTAGGACAGGGGTGGCTTTCTTT. It specifies CASSLARTGVAFF.

The V call is TRBV6-5, the J call TRBJ1-5; possibly TRBD1 for D (6 bases). The CDR3 totals 15 residues. V shed 0 bases and J shed 4 bases, with 10 bases lying between them. Germline loops: CDR1 MNHEY, CDR2 SVGAGI. In nucleotides, the CDR3 is TGTGCCAGCAGTTACTCGCGGCAGGGGAATCAGCCCCAGCATTTT. This gives the protein CASSYSRQGNQPQHF.

This clone was found a few times. The V call is TRBV2, the J call TRBJ2-2; D possibly corresponds to TRBD1 (5 bases). Germline-derived CDR1 and CDR2 are SNHLY and FYNNEI. Trimming took 6 bases from V and 6 from J, leaving 11 bases between them. The CDR3 consists of 13 residues. The chain's CDR3 is CASSRDRPGELFF. CDR3 in DNA: TGTGCCAGCAGCAGGGATCGTCCCGGGGAGCTGTTTTTT.

This chain joins TRBV6-5 and TRBJ1-5; 7 bases agree with TRBD1. Trimming cost V 4 bases and J 7 bases; bases outside gene matches: 7. Germline CDR1 MNHEY, CDR2 SVGAGI. The CDR3 spans 14 residues. In DNA, the CDR3 is TGTGCCAGCAGTTCCGACAGGGCGGGGCAGCCCCAGCATTTT. Translating gives CASSSDRAGQPQHF.

The rearrangement joins TRBV27 to TRBJ2-1; maybe TRBD2 (5 bases). CDR3 length: 15 residues. Germline CDR1 is MNHEY and CDR2 is SMNVEV (reference sequence). Trimming took off 4 bases at V and 0 bases at J, with 10 bases between the two ends. The CDR3 DNA reads as TGTGCCAGCAGTTGGTCTAGCTCCTCCTACAATGAGCAGTTCTTC. It encodes CASSWSSSSYNEQFF.

The rearrangement links TRBV4-2 to TRBJ2-2; unclear D gene. V shed 5 bases and J shed 0 bases, with 13 bases lying between them. Germline V gives CDR1 LGHNA, CDR2 YNFKEQ. The CDR3 is 16 amino acids. CDR3 amino acids: CASSVSMSTNTGELFF. The CDR3 nucleotides are TGTGCCAGCAGCGTGAGCATGTCTACGAACACCGGGGAGCTGTTTTTT.

The CDR3 DNA is TGCGCCAGCAGCCAGGCCGGGACAGGGGGCTACGAGCAGTACTTC. Protein: CASSQAGTGGYEQYF. The chain carries TRBV4-1 and TRBJ2-7, with TRBD1 matching 11 bases. The J segment lost 3 bases and the V segment lost 3 bases, leaving 4 bases of the junction unmatched. The CDR3 extends over 15 amino acids. Germline CDR1 reads MGHRA; CDR2 reads YSYEKL.

This chain joins TRBV30 and TRBJ1-1; D possibly corresponds to TRBD1 (5 bases). The CDR3 loop spans 13 amino acids. Trimming removed 0 bases from V and 7 bases from J, with 12 bases in between. The V gene's germline CDR1 is GTSNPN and CDR2 SVGIG (reference sequence). The CDR3 DNA sequence: TGTGCCTGGAGTGTACTGGGGCTACTTGAAGCTTTCTTT. Residues: CAWSVLGLLEAFF.

This chain links TRBV6-5 with TRBJ1-1; 9 bases fit TRBD1. The CDR3 contains 15 residues. In germline, CDR1 is MNHEY, CDR2 SVGAGI. V lost 7 bases to trimming and J lost 5 bases; unmatched junction nucleotides: 11. The CDR3 spells CASNLLTGGNTEAFF. CDR3 in DNA: TGTGCCAGCAACCTATTGACAGGGGGTAATACTGAAGCTTTCTTT.

The chain is built from TRBV7-8 and TRBJ1-1; perhaps TRBD1 as D (6 bases). The germline V gene has CDR1 SGHVS and CDR2 FQNEAQ. V was shortened by 5 bases and J by 1 base, with 11 bases between the two germline ends. CDR3 length: 14 amino acids. The CDR3 coding sequence is TGTGCCAGCAGCAGATTACAGGGGAACACTGAAGCTTTCTTT. Residues: CASSRLQGNTEAFF.

J is TRBJ1-4 and V is TRBV14; D ambiguous. The CDR3 totals 16 residues. V was shortened by 1 base and J by 8 bases, with 17 bases between the two germline ends. CDR1 and CDR2 (germline): SGHDN, FVKESK. The CDR3 DNA sequence: TGTGCCAGCAGCCAAGCGTCGCGACTGCCAAGGGAAAAACTGTTTTTT. Its protein is CASSQASRLPREKLFF.

The rearrangement joins TRBV10-1 to TRBJ2-2; the D gene is possibly TRBD2 (6 bases). V lost 7 bases and J lost 1, with 7 bases in between. Germline V gene lookup returns CDR1 WNHNN and CDR2 SYGVQD (reference sequence). The CDR3 is 13 amino acids. The DNA for the CDR3 is TGCGCCAGCACCGGGGGGAACACCGGGGAGCTGTTTTTT. Amino acids: CASTGGNTGELFF.

The chain employs TRBV7-6 and TRBJ1-4, with D maybe TRBD1 (5 bases). CDR1 is SGHVS and CDR2 is FNYEAQ in the germline V gene. Trimming cost V 2 bases and J 8 bases, with 15 bases left between them. CDR3 length: 15 residues. CDR3 sequence reads: CASSLSSQGGEKLFF. The CDR3 DNA follows: TGTGCCAGCAGCTTATCCTCCCAGGGCGGCGAAAAACTGTTTTTT. Variable domain in full (rest from reference TRBV7-6 and TRBJ1-4): GAGVSQSPRYKVTKRGQDVALRCDPISGHVSLYWYRQALGQGPEFLTYFNYEAQQDKSGLPNDRFSAERPEGSISTLTIQRTEQRDSAMYRCASSLSSQGGEKLFFGSGTQLSVL.

The chain joins TRBV5-4 to TRBJ1-1; D uncertain. Trimming left V 0 bases short and J 3 bases short, with 12 bases between. Germline V lookup: CDR1 SGHNT, CDR2 YYREEE (reference sequence). The CDR3 runs 15 residues. DNA of the CDR3: TGTGCCAGCAGCTTGGGTGACTCGACTTACACTGAAGCTTTCTTT. Translated: CASSLGDSTYTEAFF.